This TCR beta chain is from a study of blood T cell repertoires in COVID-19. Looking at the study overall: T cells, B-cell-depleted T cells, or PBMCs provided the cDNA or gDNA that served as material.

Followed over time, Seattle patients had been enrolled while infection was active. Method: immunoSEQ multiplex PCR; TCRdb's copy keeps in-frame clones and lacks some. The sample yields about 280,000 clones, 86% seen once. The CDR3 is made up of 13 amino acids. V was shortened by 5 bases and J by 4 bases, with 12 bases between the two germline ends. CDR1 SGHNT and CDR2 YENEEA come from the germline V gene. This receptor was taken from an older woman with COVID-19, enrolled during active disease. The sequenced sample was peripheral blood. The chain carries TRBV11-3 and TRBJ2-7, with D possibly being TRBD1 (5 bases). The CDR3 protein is CASSLRTGYEQYF. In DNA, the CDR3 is TGTGCCAGCAGCCTTCGAACAGGTTACGAGCAGTACTTC.